These 28 T cell receptor beta chains were sequenced from one sample in a study of regulatory T cells in long-lasting Graves disease. Relying on iRepertoire HTBI primers and Arm-PCR of CDR3 regions, the team built TCR beta libraries. TCRdb recomputed calls from the multiplex PCR reads with MiXCR, one row per CDR3 protein. The sample carries about 460,000 distinct CDR3 sequences, roughly 23% recorded once. Time point reported: persistent/refractory GD, antithyroid drugs over 5 years with positive TRAb. With RNA extracted from PBMCs as input, the TCR library was made. The sample in question was peripheral blood mononuclear cells (PBMCs), obtained when the disease was refractory, from a patient treated with antithyroid drugs. These receptors were obtained from a female donor with Graves disease.

The rearrangement joins TRBV6-5 to TRBJ2-7; 10 positions match TRBD2. CDR1 and CDR2 from the germline V gene are MNHEY and SVGAGI. V was pared by 0 bases and J by 4 bases, with 6 bases of the junction left unmatched. There are 16 residues in the CDR3. The CDR3 bases are TGTGCCAGCAGTTACTCGCTAGCGGGAGCCGTTTACGAGCAGTACTTC. It encodes CASSYSLAGAVYEQYF.

This chain connects TRBV20-1 to TRBJ1-1; D unresolved. CDR3 length: 13 amino acids. CDR1 and CDR2 from the germline V gene are DFQATT and SNEGSKA (reference sequence). With 5 bases removed from V and 4 bases from J, the gap between germline ends came to 14 bases. The DNA for the CDR3 is TGCAGTGCTCAAACGCCGGAAGGCACTGAAGCTTTCTTT. This sequence encodes CSAQTPEGTEAFF.

The rearrangement joins TRBV27 to TRBJ1-2, with no clear D. The CDR3 is 14 residues long. The germline V gene encodes CDR1 MNHEY and CDR2 SMNVEV (reference sequence). Trimming shortened V by 5 bases and J by 4 bases, and 14 bases separated the two germline ends. CDR3 region: CASSPSMSPYGYTF. DNA for the CDR3: TGTGCCAGCAGTCCGTCCATGAGCCCCTATGGCTACACCTTC.

In its sample, this clonotype was seen many times. V usage is TRBV2 and J usage is TRBJ2-7; D is undetermined. Per the germline V gene, CDR1 is SNHLY and CDR2 is FYNNEI. V was clipped by 3 bases and J by 8 bases, with 5 bases between them. This CDR3 contains 10 residues. The CDR3 nucleotides are TGTGCCAGCAGTGAGGCCCAGCAGTACTTC. Translated, it gives CASSEAQQYF.

This clonotype has at least ten counts. The CDR3 DNA reads TGTGCCAGCAGTTTACCTTTGGGGAATGAAAAACTGTTTTTT. Translating gives CASSLPLGNEKLFF. The genes are TRBV28 and TRBJ1-4; D is unclear. The ends were cut back, 2 bases at V and 5 bases at J, with 9 bases in the middle. Germline V gene sequence: CDR1 MDHEN, CDR2 SYDVKM. The CDR3 has 14 amino acids. The full variable domain, with the rest looked up from reference TRBV28 and TRBJ1-4, is DVKVTQSSRYLVKRTGEKVFLECVQDMDHENMFWYRQDPGLGLRLIYFSYDVKMKEKGDIPEGYSVSREKKERFSLILESASTNQTSMYLCASSLPLGNEKLFFGSGTQLSVL.

In this sample, this clonotype turned up many times. This chain joins TRBV6-1 and TRBJ2-5; D is tentatively TRBD1 or TRBD2 (5 bases each). The V end was cut by 11 bases, the J end by 4 bases, with 17 bases between. CDR3 length: 13 amino acids. The germline gives CDR1 MNHNS, CDR2 SASEGT. CDR3 DNA sequence: TGTGCCTCCCTGGGGCAGGGAGTAGAGACCCAGTACTTC. Amino acids: CASLGQGVETQYF.

This clonotype was observed at least ten times. CDR3 loop: CASSRQPQHF. The DNA of the CDR3 is TGTGCCAGCAGTCGACAGCCCCAGCATTTT. V and J are TRBV28 and TRBJ1-5; D is undetermined. The CDR3 runs 10 residues. V gave up 5 bases and J gave up 7 bases, with 3 bases separating them. Germline-derived CDR1 and CDR2 are MDHEN and SYDVKM.

About this clonotype: This may be a read error: a much more frequent sequence differs by one nucleotide. The rearrangement uses TRBV28 and TRBJ2-7; possibly TRBD2 for D (5 bases). This CDR3 spans 12 amino acids. Germline V CDR1 and CDR2: MDHEN, SYDVKM. The V end was cut by 10 bases, the J end by 5 bases, with 15 bases between. CDR3 bases: TGTGCCATCCAAAGACGGGGAGACGAGCAGTACTTC. It translates to CAIQRRGDEQYF. Looking up the rest from reference TRBV28 and TRBJ2-7 gives the full variable domain: DVKVTQSSRYLVKRTGEKVFLECVQDMDHENMFWYRQDPGLGLRLIYFSYDVKMKEKGDIPEGYSVSREKKERFSLILESASTNQTSMYLCAIQRRGDEQYFGPGTRLTVT.

This clonotype was found many times. V gene TRBV12-3 or TRBV12-4 combines with J gene TRBJ1-5, with D tentatively TRBD1 (5 bases). The V gene lost 1 base and the J gene lost 0 bases, with 13 bases spanning the gap. CDR3 length: 17 amino acids. The CDR3 nucleotides are TGTGCCAGCAGTTTAGAGACAGACAGTTATAGCAATCAGCCCCAGCATTTT. It specifies CASSLETDSYSNQPQHF.

The chain couples TRBV30 to TRBJ1-3, with unresolved D. Germline CDR1 and CDR2: GTSNPN and SVGIG (reference sequence). The CDR3 totals 12 residues. The V end was cut by 4 bases, the J end by 4 bases, with 8 bases between. As DNA, the CDR3 is TGTGCCTGGAAGCTCTCAGGAAACACCATATATTTT. It translates to CAWKLSGNTIYF.

This clonotype has more than one count but fewer than ten. The chain has TRBV2 and TRBJ1-1, with 9 positions matching TRBD1. The CDR3 has 14 residues. V shed 5 bases and J 4 bases; nucleotides not matched to a gene: 5. Germline-derived CDR1 and CDR2 are SNHLY and FYNNEI. CDR3 sequence reads: CASSTDRGSTEAFF. CDR3 DNA: TGTGCCAGCAGTACGGACAGGGGCAGCACTGAAGCTTTCTTT.

This sequence joins TRBV4-3 and TRBJ1-1; D is unclear. Germline V gives CDR1 LGHNA, CDR2 YSLEER. CDR3 length: 14 amino acids. V gave up 0 bases and J gave up 0 bases, with 5 bases separating them. In DNA form, the CDR3 reads TGCGCCAGCAGCCAAGATGGGCTGAACACTGAAGCTTTCTTT. Amino acid sequence: CASSQDGLNTEAFF.

This clonotype was counted ten times or more. The chain recombines TRBV6-5 with TRBJ2-7, with 8 bases aligning to TRBD2. The junction had 5 bases not matched to a gene; V was cut back by 0 bases and J by 1 base. From germline, CDR1 is MNHEY and CDR2 SVGAGI. The CDR3 contains 16 residues. CDR3 bases: TGTGCCAGCAGTTACTCAGCGGGAGTACCTTCCTACGAGCAGTACTTC. Translating gives CASSYSAGVPSYEQYF.

In this sample, this clonotype turned up a few times. V is TRBV6-1 and J is TRBJ1-2; weak D call: TRBD1 (6 bases). The CDR3 covers 14 residues. Germline V gene data show CDR1 as MNHNS and CDR2 as SASEGT. Trimming removed 6 bases from V and 4 bases from J, with 15 bases in between. In nucleotides, the CDR3 is TGTGCCAGCAGCAAACAGGGATCTGCCTATGGCTACACCTTC. Protein product: CASSKQGSAYGYTF.

This clonotype came up many times. The CDR3 region is CASSFPLSYEQYF. The DNA for the CDR3 is TGTGCCAGCAGTTTTCCCCTTTCCTACGAGCAGTACTTC. The gene calls are TRBV12-3 or TRBV12-4 and TRBJ2-7; D unclear. Trimming left V 3 bases short and J 1 base short, with 7 bases between. This CDR3 contains 13 residues.

This clonotype came up a few times. The chain is built from TRBV20-1 and TRBJ2-5, with D perhaps matching TRBD2 (6 bases). There are 15 residues in the CDR3. With 5 bases removed from V and 2 bases from J, the gap between germline ends came to 18 bases. The V gene's germline CDR1 is DFQATT and CDR2 SNEGSKA (reference sequence). CDR3 sequence: CSAFAPTGAQETQYF. In DNA form, the CDR3 reads TGCAGTGCTTTCGCACCAACGGGAGCACAAGAGACCCAGTACTTC.

In this sample, this clonotype turned up many times. CDR3 sequence: CASSPGRPGDTEAFF. CDR3 in DNA: TGTGCCAGCAGCCCGGGACGTCCAGGGGACACTGAAGCTTTCTTT. The genes are TRBV5-5 and TRBJ1-1; D possibly corresponds to TRBD1 (6 bases). Germline assignment: CDR1 SGHKS and CDR2 YYEKEE (reference sequence). Between the trimmed V and J ends, which lost 4 bases and 3 bases, there was a span of 16 bases. There are 15 residues in the CDR3. Drawing the rest from reference TRBV5-5 and TRBJ1-1, the complete variable domain is DAGVTQSPTHLIKTRGQQVTLRCSPISGHKSVSWYQQVLGQGPQFIFQYYEKEERGRGNFPDRFSARQFPNYSSELNVNALLLGDSALYLCASSPGRPGDTEAFFGQGTRLTVV.

A note on this clonotype: A read error may explain this, as a much larger clone is one base away. The chain employs TRBV25-1 and TRBJ1-2, with 7 bases aligning to TRBD1. Germline V gene lookup returns CDR1 MGHDK and CDR2 SYGVNS. The CDR3 extends over 15 amino acids. The CDR3, as DNA: TGTGTCAGCAGTGAATCGGGGACAGAGACCTATGGCTACACCTTC. Amino acids: CVSSESGTETYGYTF.

This clonotype was detected many times. The V and J genes are TRBV28 and TRBJ1-1; maybe TRBD1 (6 bases). This CDR3 has 16 residues. The germline V gene encodes CDR1 MDHEN and CDR2 SYDVKM. Trimming took 5 bases from V and 2 from J, leaving 18 bases between them. The DNA for the CDR3 is TGTGCCAGCAGTCCTGGTTGGGGCAGGGGAAACACTGAAGCTTTCTTT. Translating it yields CASSPGWGRGNTEAFF.

V is TRBV3-1 and J is TRBJ2-3; TRBD2 might be the D (7 bases). Deletions cut 5 bases from V and 2 bases from J, with 23 bases between. CDR1 is LGHDT, CDR2 YNNKEL, per germline (reference sequence). The CDR3 has 18 amino acids. CDR3 sequence: CASSRDQGGLQPTDTQYF. The CDR3 DNA sequence: TGTGCCAGCAGCAGAGATCAAGGGGGACTACAACCCACAGATACGCAGTATTTT.

V and J are TRBV20-1 and TRBJ1-5; tentative D call: TRBD1 (6 bases). The CDR3 extends over 14 amino acids. The germline CDR1 and CDR2 sequences are DFQATT and SNEGSKA (reference sequence). With 6 bases removed from V and 3 bases from J, the gap between germline ends came to 15 bases. The CDR3 nucleotides are TGCAGTGCCCACGGGGGGGGACACAATCAGCCCCAGCATTTT. It is translated as CSAHGGGHNQPQHF.

This clonotype has at least ten counts. CDR3 nucleotides: TGTGCCACCAGCACTGGGGTCATTGGGGCCAACGTCCTGACTTTC. Protein: CATSTGVIGANVLTF. The chain couples TRBV15 to TRBJ2-6; D not resolved. V was trimmed by 4 bases and J by 3 bases, leaving 10 bases between them. Germline values: CDR1 LNHNV, CDR2 YYDKDF (reference sequence). This CDR3 has 15 amino acids.

This clonotype was counted many times. The rearrangement uses TRBV10-3 and TRBJ1-5; weak D call: TRBD1 (6 bases). The CDR3 covers 16 residues. V lost 3 bases and J 2 bases, leaving 14 bases between the germline ends. In germline, CDR1 is ENHRY, CDR2 SYGVKD. The chain's CDR3 is CAISDGQLEGNQPQHF. In nucleotides, the CDR3 is TGTGCCATCAGTGACGGACAGCTAGAAGGCAATCAGCCCCAGCATTTT.

Points on this clonotype: A much larger clone lies a single base off, so this may be a read error. The rearrangement uses TRBV15 and TRBJ1-2; D is perhaps TRBD1 (6 bases). V was trimmed by 4 bases and J by 8 bases, leaving 20 bases between them. CDR1 is LNHNV and CDR2 is YYDKDF in the germline V gene (reference sequence). The CDR3 sequence is 15 residues long. The CDR3 spells CATSNTLPGARGYTF. The CDR3 bases are TGTGCCACCAGCAACACTTTACCGGGGGCGCGGGGCTACACCTTC.

The table lists this clonotype with a few counts. V is TRBV2 and J is TRBJ2-7; TRBD1 agrees at 9 bases. V lost 6 bases, J lost 2 bases, and 8 bases stayed unmatched. Germline V lookup: CDR1 SNHLY, CDR2 FYNNEI. There are 15 residues in the CDR3. The CDR3 bases are TGTGCCAGCAGCGATTGGACAGGGGCTCCCTACGAGCAGTACTTC. The encoded protein is CASSDWTGAPYEQYF.

Only a few counts were recorded for this clonotype. This rearrangement joins TRBV30 to TRBJ2-2; D remains ambiguous. Per the germline V gene, CDR1 is GTSNPN and CDR2 is SVGIG (reference sequence). This CDR3 contains 13 residues. Trimming stripped 0 bases from V and 4 bases from J, with 6 bases between. DNA of the CDR3: TGTGCCTGGAGTGTATCATTCACCGGGGAGCTGTTTTTT. Amino acid sequence: CAWSVSFTGELFF.

In regard to this clonotype: A much larger clonotype is one base distant, so this may be a read error. The chain combines TRBV7-8 with TRBJ2-5; weak D call: TRBD2 (6 bases). This CDR3 has 13 amino acids. CDR1 and CDR2 from the germline V gene are SGHVS and FQNEAQ. CDR3 nucleotide sequence: TGTGCCAGCAGCCCGACTAGGGGAGAGATCCAGTACTTC. Its translation is CASSPTRGEIQYF.

The chain has TRBV10-3 and TRBJ2-2, with D possibly being TRBD1 (7 bases). The V gene lost 11 bases and the J gene lost 4 bases, with 26 bases spanning the gap. This CDR3 region has 17 residues. CDR1 ENHRY and CDR2 SYGVKD come from the germline V gene. CDR3 region: CAAKAGTGEGVTGELFF. The CDR3 DNA reads TGTGCCGCCAAGGCGGGAACAGGGGAAGGCGTCACCGGGGAGCTGTTTTTT.